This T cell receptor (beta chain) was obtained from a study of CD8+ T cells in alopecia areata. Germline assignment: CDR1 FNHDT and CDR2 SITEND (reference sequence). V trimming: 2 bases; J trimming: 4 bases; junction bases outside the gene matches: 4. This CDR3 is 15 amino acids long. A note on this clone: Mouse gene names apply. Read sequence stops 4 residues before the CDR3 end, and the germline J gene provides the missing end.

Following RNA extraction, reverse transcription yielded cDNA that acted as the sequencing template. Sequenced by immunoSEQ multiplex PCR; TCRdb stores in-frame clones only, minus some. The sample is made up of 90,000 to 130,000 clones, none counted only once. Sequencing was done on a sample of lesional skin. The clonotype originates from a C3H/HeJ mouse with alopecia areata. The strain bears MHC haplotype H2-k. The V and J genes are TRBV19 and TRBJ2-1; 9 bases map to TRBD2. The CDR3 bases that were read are TGTGCCAGCAGTATTTTAGGACTGGGGTATGCT. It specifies CASSILGLGYA. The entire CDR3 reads CASSILGLGYAEQFF.